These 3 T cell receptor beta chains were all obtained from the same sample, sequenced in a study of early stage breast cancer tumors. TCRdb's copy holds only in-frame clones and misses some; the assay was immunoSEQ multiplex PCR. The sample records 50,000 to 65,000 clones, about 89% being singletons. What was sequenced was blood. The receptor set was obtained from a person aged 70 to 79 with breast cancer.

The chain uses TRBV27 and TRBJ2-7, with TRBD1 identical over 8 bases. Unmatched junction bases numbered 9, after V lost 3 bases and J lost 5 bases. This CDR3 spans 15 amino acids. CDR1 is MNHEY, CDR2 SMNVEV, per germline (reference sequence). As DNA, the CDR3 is TGTGCCAGCAGTTTCGCGAGACAGGGGTTGGACGAGCAGTACTTC. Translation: CASSFARQGLDEQYF.

Here the CDR3 DNA reads TGCGCCAGCAGTGAGTCCCGACAGACCTACGAGCAGTACTTC. This translates into CASSESRQTYEQYF. The chain joins TRBV10-1 to TRBJ2-7; D possibly corresponds to TRBD1 (5 bases). Trimming removed 0 bases at V and 2 bases at J, with 8 bases between. Germline-derived CDR1 and CDR2 are WNHNN and SYGVQD (reference sequence). The CDR3 consists of 14 residues.

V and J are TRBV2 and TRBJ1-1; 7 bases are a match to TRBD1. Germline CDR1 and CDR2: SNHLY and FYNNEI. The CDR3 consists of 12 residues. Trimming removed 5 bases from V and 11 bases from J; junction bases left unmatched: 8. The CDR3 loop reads CASSLTGSQAFF. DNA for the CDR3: TGTGCCAGCAGTTTGACAGGGTCGCAGGCTTTCTTT.